The T cell receptor (beta chain) described here comes from a study of Ad26.COV2.S vaccination and SARS-CoV-2 variants. The treatment denotes: around 19 received Ad26.COV2.S at low or high dose, single or two shots; roughly 5 received placebo; per-sample allocation not given. The study sampled participants on day 63 after the first vaccine or placebo injection. This person who donated was an adult of 18-55 years in Boston. Immunization relied on an Ad26 vector, which expressed Wuhan-strain SARS-CoV-2 spike. Germline loops: CDR1 LNHDA, CDR2 SQIVND (reference sequence). The V end was cut by 7 bases, the J end by 6 bases, with 16 bases between. CDR3 size: 15 residues. Assay used: immunoSEQ multiplex PCR; TCRdb lists only in-frame clones, some missing. Of about 400,000 clones listed, over 75% are singletons. Details on this clone: The antigen remains unidentified.

Broader study findings: TCR breadth and depth estimates may have understated total T cell responses.

Sample: peripheral blood, taken in a trial of Ad26.COV2.S vaccine versus placebo. This chain connects TRBV19 to TRBJ1-6; D is perhaps TRBD1 (5 bases). The source of this sequence is a person between 18 and 65 years old who received the Ad26.COV2.S COVID-19 vaccine or a placebo. This CDR3 is CASTLRAGTNSPLHF. For the CDR3, the DNA is TGTGCCAGTACGCTTCGGGCAGGGACTAATTCACCCCTCCACTTT.